This entry lists 10 T cell receptor beta chains sequenced from one sample in a study of shared clonotypes between healthy human individuals. Libraries were prepared by immunoSEQ multiplex PCR; TCRdb keeps only in-frame clonotypes and omits some of them. Of millions of clones listed, 85% to 95% are singletons. The sequenced material came from naive CD4+ T cells sorted from blood. Subset meaning: CD45RA+ positively selected. The source is a man younger than 30 in good health.

This clone was seen just once. The V call is TRBV7-2, the J call TRBJ2-7; D is unresolved. The CDR3 has 14 amino acids. From germline, CDR1 is SGHTA and CDR2 FQGNSA. The V and J ends lost 5 bases and 0 bases respectively, with 11 bases between them. The CDR3 bases are TGTGCCAGCAGCCCGGTGGTGGGCTCCTACGAGCAGTACTTC. Translating it yields CASSPVVGSYEQYF.

The chain joins TRBV27 to TRBJ2-1, with D perhaps TRBD2 (5 bases). V lost 5 bases to trimming and J lost 7 bases, with 12 bases between them. CDR1 MNHEY and CDR2 SMNVEV come from the germline V gene (reference sequence). The CDR3 is made up of 13 amino acids. CDR3 nucleotides: TGTGCCAGCAGTACCCCCCCGGGAAATGAGCAGTTCTTC. Translated: CASSTPPGNEQFF.

The rearrangement joins TRBV18 to TRBJ1-1; 7 nucleotides line up with TRBD1. J lost 3 bases, V lost 5 bases, and 9 bases had no gene match. The CDR3 length is 15 residues. CDR1 KGHSH and CDR2 LQKENI come from the germline V gene. The CDR3 DNA reads as TGTGCCAGCTCATCACGACAGGGTTGGGACACTGAAGCTTTCTTT. Translating it yields CASSSRQGWDTEAFF.

The J gene is TRBJ2-1, the V gene TRBV4-3; TRBD1 is a possible D gene (5 bases). The CDR3 is 15 residues long. Trimming removed 4 bases at V and 6 bases at J, with 16 bases between. CDR1 LGHNA and CDR2 YSLEER come from the germline V gene. For the CDR3, the DNA is TGCGCCAGCAGCCGGTCCTTTCAGGGAAGCAATGAGCAGTTCTTC. It translates to CASSRSFQGSNEQFF.

The CDR3 DNA sequence: TGTGCCAGCAGCTTAGGGGGGTTTTGGTCAAATGACGAGCAGTACTTC. Its translation: CASSLGGFWSNDEQYF. The J gene is TRBJ2-7, the V gene TRBV11-2; tentatively, D is TRBD1 or TRBD2 (5 bases each). The CDR3 contains 16 residues. CDR1 is SGHAT and CDR2 is FQNNGV in the germline V gene. The germline V and J ends were trimmed by 1 base and 5 bases, with 18 bases remaining between them.

This clone was detected only a few times. The chain has TRBV25-1 and TRBJ1-1; D is undetermined. The length of the CDR3 is 12 residues. The germline gives CDR1 MGHDK, CDR2 SYGVNS. V was shortened by 4 bases and J by 1 base, with 4 bases between the two germline ends. The CDR3 coding sequence is TGTGCCAGCAGTGTGGGGAACACTGAAGCTTTCTTT. Translated, it gives CASSVGNTEAFF.

V gene TRBV19 combines with J gene TRBJ2-6; 8 nucleotides agree with TRBD1. The CDR3 is 20 residues long. The germline V gene encodes CDR1 LNHDA and CDR2 SQIVND (reference sequence). Germline trimming cut 3 bases from V and 0 bases from J; bases unmatched to any gene: 13. CDR3 in amino acids: CASSIPFPQGADSGANVLTF. The CDR3, as DNA: TGTGCCAGTAGTATTCCATTCCCCCAGGGGGCGGACTCTGGGGCCAACGTCCTGACTTTC.

The V and J genes are TRBV4-1 and TRBJ2-3, with D possibly TRBD1 on 5 matching bases. Trimming removed 2 bases from V and 1 base from J, with 10 bases in between. The CDR3 totals 15 residues. Germline CDR1 is MGHRA and CDR2 is YSYEKL. CDR3 sequence reads: CASSQITGGTDTQYF. CDR3 bases: TGCGCCAGCAGCCAAATCACAGGAGGCACAGATACGCAGTATTTT.

V and J are TRBV9 and TRBJ1-1; no definite D call. CDR1 and CDR2 (germline): SGDLS, YYNGEE. The CDR3 runs to 14 residues. The germline V and J ends were trimmed by 0 bases and 3 bases, with 9 bases remaining between them. The CDR3 DNA reads as TGTGCCAGCAGCGTAGCTGGAGCAGACACTGAAGCTTTCTTT. Its translation is CASSVAGADTEAFF.

The chain uses TRBV2 and TRBJ1-2, with a weak D call TRBD1 (5 bases). The V end lost 3 bases, the J end lost 3 bases, and 11 bases lay between the germline ends. This CDR3 spans 14 amino acids. Per germline, CDR1 SNHLY and CDR2 FYNNEI. The CDR3 DNA follows: TGTGCCAGCAGTGACAGGGCCAATTACTATGGCTACACCTTC. Amino acid sequence: CASSDRANYYGYTF.